The T cell receptor (beta chain) described here comes from a study of blood T cell repertoires in COVID-19 (TCRdb year 2020). Some background on the complete study: Collaborator samples came from the United States, Italy and Spain and covered acute and convalescent phases of COVID-19. The samples were drawn from two sources: the first 160 participants of the ongoing ImmuneRACE study, and 1,000 to 1,500 subjects contributed by 6 global collaborators. The material from the prospective study consisted of cDNA or gDNA derived from T cells, B-cell-depleted T cells, or PBMCs. The repertoires were released in a freely available public database meant as a resource for research on the immune response to SARS-CoV-2. Where HLA class I and class II types were available, the types were taken from metadata supplied by the sample provider, not from assay-based typing. A de-identified subject ID, COVID-19 status, age in years and sex were almost always included in the sample metadata. Subjects who had been exposed to COVID-19, were actively infected with it, or had recovered from it provided the deeply sampled blood TCRbeta repertoires that made up the dataset.

In the case of this clone: The antigen it recognizes is unknown. Nothing much larger sits one base from this clone, and base qualities are not available.

The germline V gene (reference sequence) supplies CDR1 LGHDT and CDR2 YNNKEL. Relative to germline, V is missing 4 bases and J is missing 2 bases, with 10 bases of the junction outside any gene match. From the cysteine up to the phenylalanine, the CDR3 has a length of 18 residues. Here the CDR3 DNA is all that survives: 54 bases in frame from base 1. TCRbeta CDR3 regions were amplified from genomic DNA using the immunoSEQ Assay, a bias-controlled multiplex PCR. For the original study's pipeline: Within the assay, amplification of reference gene primers was used to estimate how many nucleated cells each sample contained. Sequence reads were collapsed and filtered to measure the absolute abundance of every unique TCRbeta CDR3 rearrangement. Productive Simpson clonality was computed per sample as the square root of Simpson's diversity index over productive rearrangements. TCRdb limited this immuneACCESS table to in-frame rearrangements with V and J called. A share of clones is missing; checked studies link under half to unresolved V genes, and the rest is unexplained. Clone size and the V and J calls come from that table; the DNA yielded D and trimming. The sample table records some 270,000 clones; approximately 90% of these occur just once. Around 2.8% of the sample is in the top ten clones.

Beyond this particular receptor, the publication reports: How much clinical and demographic metadata was included differed by source and by participant, and the metadata was provided uncurated.

Participants in the prospective study were aged roughly 18 to 100 years, lived in approximately 26 United States geographic areas, and enrolled through a virtual design. In the prospective study, participants were assigned to cohorts based on the clinical history participants reported in a screening survey and a study questionnaire. A participant counted as exposed if, within 2 weeks of entering the study, that participant had been in contact with someone who had a PCR-confirmed or clinician-diagnosed COVID-19 case. Mobile phlebotomists in the prospective study collected whole blood, serum and a nasopharyngeal or oropharyngeal swab from every participant. Additional blood draws and questionnaires over an approximately two-month period could optionally be provided by prospective study participants. Before DNA extraction, prospective study blood samples were shipped either frozen or at room temperature.

The receptor was isolated from a man aged 40-55 years who had been exposed to COVID-19. The V and J genes are TRBV3-1 (or the pseudogene TRBV3-2) and TRBJ2-1; TRBD1 fits 11 bases in the junction. The sequenced material came from PBMCs or T cells enriched from blood (not recorded which). This receptor has the CDR3 CASSPVPGQGVTYNEQFF. Read as DNA, the sequence is TGTGCCAGCAGCCCTGTCCCGGGACAGGGGGTCACCTACAATGAGCAGTTCTTC.